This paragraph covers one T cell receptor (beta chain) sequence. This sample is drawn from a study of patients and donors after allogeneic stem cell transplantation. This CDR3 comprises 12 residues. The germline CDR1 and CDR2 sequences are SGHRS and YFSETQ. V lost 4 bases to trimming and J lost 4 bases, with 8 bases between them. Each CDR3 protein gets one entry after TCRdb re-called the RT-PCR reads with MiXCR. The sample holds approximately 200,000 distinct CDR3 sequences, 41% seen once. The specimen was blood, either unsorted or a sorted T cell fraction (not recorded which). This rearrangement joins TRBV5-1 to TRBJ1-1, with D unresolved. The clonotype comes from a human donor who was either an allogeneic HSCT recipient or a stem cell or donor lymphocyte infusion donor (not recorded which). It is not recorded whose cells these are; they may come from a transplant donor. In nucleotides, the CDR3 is TGCGCCAGCAGCCCGACCCCCACTGAAGCTTTCTTT. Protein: CASSPTPTEAFF.